This is a list of T cell receptor beta chains from one sample in a study of T cells in Graves' hyperthyroidism and ophthalmopathy. TCRdb called the multiplex PCR reads again in MiXCR, with one record for every CDR3 protein. The sample has some 690,000 distinct CDR3 sequences; roughly a sixth are singletons. The sample was blood. These TCRs come from a man aged 45-65 years with Graves' hyperthyroidism. The CDR3 runs from the conserved cysteine through the conserved F or W. D genes are given only for firm matches. Rows give clone size only sometimes, using once, few, many, or a class for an expanded clone.

V,D,J,size,CDR3,DNA
TRBV5-1,NA,TRBJ2-7,many,CASRVESVSYEQYF,TGCGCCAGCAGGGTCGAGTCGGTCTCCTACGAGCAGTACTTC
TRBV6-1,TRBD2,TRBJ2-1,NA,CASTGDIIAGGSYNEQFF,TGTGCCAGCACTGGTGACATTATAGCGGGAGGGAGCTACAATGAGCAGTTCTTC
TRBV28,NA,TRBJ2-7,NA,CASSRFIGSGSYEQYF,TGTGCCAGCAGTCGGTTTATCGGGAGTGGATCCTACGAGCAGTACTTC
TRBV29-1,NA,TRBJ1-2,many,CSVEDQRGLQGYTF,TGCAGCGTTGAAGATCAAAGGGGTCTACAAGGCTACACCTTC
TRBV12-3/TRBV12-4,NA,TRBJ2-5,many,CASRRGQNQETQYF,TGTGCCAGCAGACGTGGACAGAACCAAGAGACCCAGTACTTC
TRBV11-3,TRBD2,TRBJ2-1,many,CASSFGPGLAGHNEQFF,TGTGCCAGCAGCTTTGGCCCTGGACTAGCGGGACACAATGAGCAGTTCTTC
TRBV2,NA,TRBJ1-1,many,CASSERQMNTEAFF,TGTGCCAGCAGTGAAAGACAAATGAACACTGAAGCTTTCTTT
TRBV28,NA,TRBJ2-1,NA,CASSNRALNEQFF,TGTGCCAGCAGTAACAGGGCTCTCAATGAGCAGTTCTTC
TRBV18,NA,TRBJ2-7,NA,CASSSQSGDYEQYF,TGTGCCAGCTCATCGCAATCAGGGGATTACGAGCAGTACTTC
TRBV5-1,NA,TRBJ2-2,once,CASRSSNTGELFF,TGCGCCAGCAGATCGTCGAACACCGGGGAGCTGTTTTTT
TRBV2,NA,TRBJ2-6,many,CASSEIGYGSGANVLTF,TGTGCCAGCAGTGAAATAGGGTACGGGTCTGGGGCCAACGTCCTGACTTTC
TRBV9,NA,TRBJ2-1,few,CASSGTGQKHTSYNEQFF,TGTGCCAGCAGCGGGACGGGTCAGAAACATACCTCCTACAATGAGCAGTTCTTC
TRBV28,NA,TRBJ2-7,many,CASSLGLLSYEQYF,TGTGCCAGCAGTTTAGGACTACTCTCCTACGAGCAGTACTTC
TRBV2,NA,TRBJ2-1,many,CASSTGFTGNEQFF,TGTGCCAGCAGCACAGGGTTTACGGGCAATGAGCAGTTCTTC
TRBV9,NA,TRBJ2-1,many,CASSEILASSYNEQFF,TGTGCCAGCAGCGAAATACTAGCAAGCTCCTACAATGAGCAGTTCTTC
TRBV7-2,TRBD2,TRBJ2-3,many,CATCEGLAIDTQYF,TGTGCCACCTGCGAGGGACTAGCGATAGATACGCAGTATTTT
TRBV7-8,NA,TRBJ2-5,many,CASSLASQETQYF,TGTGCCAGCAGCTTAGCCAGCCAAGAGACCCAGTACTTC
TRBV2,TRBD2,TRBJ2-2,many,CASSGGLAGSGELFF,TGTGCCAGCAGTGGGGGACTAGCGGGAAGCGGGGAGCTGTTTTTT
TRBV28,TRBD1,TRBJ1-4,few,CASRLPGQRQEKLFF,TGTGCCAGCAGACTACCGGGACAGCGGCAGGAAAAACTGTTTTTT
TRBV28,NA,TRBJ1-1,NA,CASSPVRAEAFF,TGTGCCAGCAGTCCTGTTAGGGCTGAAGCTTTCTTT
TRBV24-1,NA,TRBJ2-1,many,CATSDSISTDNEQFF,TGTGCCACCAGCGACTCCATTTCGACGGACAATGAGCAGTTCTTC
TRBV2,NA,TRBJ2-7,many,CAGTAARGLIYEQYF,TGTGCCGGCACAGCGGCTCGGGGTCTTATCTACGAGCAGTACTTC
TRBV5-1,TRBD1,TRBJ2-7,NA,CASSLGAGGAGYEQYF,TGCGCCAGCAGCTTGGGGGCAGGGGGCGCCGGTTACGAGCAGTACTTC
TRBV7-9,TRBD1,TRBJ2-1,few,CASSLHPGGEQFF,TGTGCCAGCAGCTTACACCCAGGGGGTGAGCAGTTCTTC
TRBV9,TRBD2,TRBJ2-5,few,CASSVTLAGEETQYF,TGTGCCAGCAGCGTAACTCTAGCGGGAGAGGAGACCCAGTACTTC
TRBV19,NA,TRBJ1-5,NA,CASNRGVQPQHF,TGTGCCAGTAATCGAGGGGTTCAGCCCCAGCATTTT
TRBV2,NA,TRBJ2-1,many,CASSEGLAPKDEQFF,TGTGCCAGCAGTGAAGGGCTAGCGCCCAAGGATGAGCAGTTCTTC
TRBV20-1,TRBD1,TRBJ2-5,NA,CSARASRRDSHQETQYF,TGCAGTGCTAGAGCCTCACGCCGGGACAGTCACCAAGAGACCCAGTACTTC
TRBV27,NA,TRBJ2-7,many,CASSSGDSYEQYF,TGTGCCAGTTCGTCAGGGGACTCCTACGAGCAGTACTTC
TRBV7-9,NA,TRBJ2-3,NA,CASSNDISGGTDTQYF,TGTGCCAGCAGCAACGACATTAGCGGAGGGACAGATACGCAGTATTTT
TRBV10-3,TRBD2,TRBJ2-2,many,CAISESDSGRRDTGELFF,TGTGCCATCAGTGAGTCGGATAGCGGGAGGCGAGACACCGGGGAGCTGTTTTTT
TRBV5-1,NA,TRBJ1-1,few,CASRRPGTPNTEAFF,TGCGCCAGCAGACGCCCCGGGACACCAAACACTGAAGCTTTCTTT
TRBV12-3/TRBV12-4,NA,TRBJ2-1,many,CASTLSTDNNEQFF,TGTGCCAGCACCCTCTCGACGGATAACAATGAGCAGTTCTTC
TRBV2,NA,TRBJ2-7,many,CASQSEGHLYEQYF,TGTGCCAGCCAGTCGGAGGGACACCTCTACGAGCAGTACTTC
TRBV19,NA,TRBJ1-4,NA,CASSRSNNGKLFF,TGTGCCAGTAGTCGATCGAATAATGGAAAACTGTTTTTT
TRBV27,NA,TRBJ1-1,many,CASSLIGSTEAFF,TGTGCCAGCAGTTTAATAGGGTCCACTGAAGCTTTCTTT
TRBV19,NA,TRBJ2-1,few,CASSQKNSYNEQFF,TGTGCCAGTAGTCAGAAAAACTCCTACAATGAGCAGTTCTTC
TRBV24-1,NA,TRBJ1-2,NA,CATSPGSFGGYTF,TGTGCCACCAGTCCTGGAAGCTTTGGAGGCTACACCTTC
TRBV4-3,NA,TRBJ2-7,NA,CASSIGTGEQYF,TGCGCCAGCAGCATAGGAACGGGCGAGCAGTACTTC
TRBV11-2,NA,TRBJ1-1,many,CASRKDPGVRGAFF,TGTGCCAGCAGGAAGGACCCGGGAGTCCGGGGTGCTTTCTTT
TRBV25-1,NA,TRBJ2-5,NA,CASSVPEGKETQYF,TGTGCCAGCAGTGTCCCCGAGGGAAAAGAGACCCAGTACTTC
TRBV27,NA,TRBJ2-1,many,CASSDELSYNEQFF,TGTGCCAGCAGTGACGAGTTAAGTTACAATGAGCAGTTCTTC
TRBV27,TRBD2,TRBJ2-1,many,CASTSGAYNEQFF,TGTGCCAGCACTAGCGGAGCCTACAATGAGCAGTTCTTC
TRBV3-1,TRBD2,TRBJ2-1,many,CASSLTVGTSGRNEQFF,TGTGCCAGCAGCCTTACGGTAGGGACTAGCGGGAGAAATGAGCAGTTCTTC
TRBV6-2/TRBV6-3,NA,TRBJ2-2,NA,CASKEPGDTGELFF,TGTGCCAGCAAAGAACCGGGGGACACCGGGGAGCTGTTTTTT
TRBV12-5,TRBD1,TRBJ1-2,many,CAPGYQGAGNYGYTF,TGTGCTCCAGGTTATCAGGGGGCTGGTAACTATGGCTACACCTTC
TRBV5-1,NA,TRBJ1-6,few,CASSLRAGGRNSPLHF,TGCGCCAGCAGCTTGAGGGCGGGGGGACGCAATTCACCCCTCCACTTT